These 29 T cell receptor beta chains originate from one sample sequenced in a study of read filtering for tumor transcriptome and immune sequencing. Molecular barcoded adaptors covering alpha/delta and beta/gamma chains were used on 400 to 450 ng RNA. TCRdb re-analysed the reads in MiXCR, keeping a single row per CDR3 protein. Here the sample spans around 130,000 distinct CDR3 sequences, about 12% being singletons. What was sequenced was a population of CD138-negative cells sorted from bone marrow. The origin of the receptors is a donor aged 40 or older with multiple myeloma.

This clonotype came up a few times. A much bigger clone sits one base away, suggesting this may be a read error. The chain is built from TRBV12-3 or TRBV12-4 and TRBJ2-3, with a tentative D call TRBD1 (5 bases). This CDR3 contains 13 residues. The CDR3 bases are TGTGCCAGCAGGCAGGGTACAACAGATACGCGGTATTTT. Its protein product is CASRQGTTDTRYF.

In regard to this clonotype: A much larger clone differs from this one at a single base, so this may be a read error. The gene calls are TRBV24-1 and TRBJ2-2; D is unclear. The CDR3 totals 17 residues. Trimming pared 3 bases from V and 1 base from J, leaving 14 bases between. CDR1 is KGHDR and CDR2 is SFDVKD in the germline V gene. CDR3 residues: CATSDGEGHLNTGELFF. Here the CDR3 DNA reads TGTGCCACCAGTGATGGTGAAGGTCACCTGAACACCGGGGAGCTGTTTTTT.

In this sample, this clonotype turned up many times. V is TRBV29-1 and J is TRBJ2-5; D not certain. CDR1 is SQVTM and CDR2 is ANQGSEA in the germline V gene. The CDR3 extends over 10 amino acids. Deletions cut 3 bases from V and 5 bases from J, with 4 bases between. The CDR3 is CSVDLETQYF. The CDR3 nucleotides are TGCAGCGTTGATCTGGAGACCCAGTACTTC.

This clonotype was recorded at least ten times. The chain recombines TRBV3-1 with TRBJ1-2, with D tentatively TRBD1 (5 bases). V lost 5 bases to trimming and J lost 3 bases, with 7 bases between them. CDR1 is LGHDT, CDR2 YNNKEL, per germline (reference sequence). The CDR3 sequence is 12 residues long. Written as DNA, the CDR3 is TGTGCCAGCAGCTTAGGGGACTATGGCTACACCTTC. Its translation: CASSLGDYGYTF.

This clonotype was recorded at least ten times. This chain joins TRBV6-6 and TRBJ1-1, with D perhaps matching TRBD1 (5 bases). Germline CDR1 is MNHNY and CDR2 is SVGAGI (reference sequence). V lost 0 bases and J 5 bases, leaving 13 bases between the germline ends. CDR3 length equals 15 residues. The CDR3 DNA sequence: TGTGCCAGCAGTTACTCGCGGGGGAAGAGGACTGAAGCTTTCTTT. Translating gives CASSYSRGKRTEAFF.

This clonotype has ten or more counts. The genes are TRBV12-3 or TRBV12-4 and TRBJ2-5, with 12 bases fitting TRBD1. The CDR3 consists of 18 residues. Trimming took 0 bases from V and 5 from J; bases not matched to a gene: 10. CDR3 coding DNA: TGTGCCAGCAGTTTAGCGAGGTCGGGACAGGGGGCCGGGGAGACCCAGTACTTC. It specifies CASSLARSGQGAGETQYF.

This clonotype was counted at least ten times. The chain employs TRBV4-3 and TRBJ2-5; the match to TRBD2 covers 9 bases. CDR1 is LGHNA and CDR2 is YSLEER in the germline V gene. This CDR3 has 17 residues. V lost 0 bases to trimming and J lost 1 base; unmatched junction nucleotides: 6. The DNA for the CDR3 is TGCGCCAGCAGCCAAGATTATGATAGCGGGGGCCAAGAGACCCAGTACTTC. This codes for CASSQDYDSGGQETQYF.

About this clonotype: This may stem from a read error, because a much larger clone lies one nucleotide away. V usage is TRBV19 and J usage is TRBJ1-2; tentatively, D is TRBD1 (6 bases). The CDR3 length is 15 residues. In germline, CDR1 is LNHDA, CDR2 SQIVND (reference sequence). CDR3 DNA sequence: TGTTCCAGTAGTACCCCAGGGGCTCCTAACTATGGCTACACCTTC. Protein sequence: CSSSTPGAPNYGYTF.

This clonotype has ten or more counts. The chain joins TRBV4-1 to TRBJ2-1; D unresolved. Germline-derived CDR1 and CDR2 are MGHRA and YSYEKL. The CDR3 has 15 amino acids. Between the trimmed V and J ends, which lost 0 bases and 4 bases, there was a span of 10 bases. The CDR3 sequence is CASSQDSRPYNEQFF. The CDR3 bases are TGCGCCAGCAGCCAAGATAGTCGGCCTTACAATGAGCAGTTCTTC.

This clonotype showed up many times. V gene TRBV2 combines with J gene TRBJ2-3; TRBD2 matches at 9 bases. CDR3 length equals 16 residues. CDR1 is SNHLY, CDR2 FYNNEI, per germline. J lost 3 bases, V lost 4 bases, and 8 bases had no gene match. CDR3 bases: TGTGCCAGCAGTGTCGGTCTAGCGGGGCCTACAGATACGCAGTATTTT. Amino acid sequence: CASSVGLAGPTDTQYF.

V gene TRBV4-3 combines with J gene TRBJ2-2; 7 bases align to TRBD2. Trimming at V came to 0 bases and at J to 6 bases, leaving 1 base not matched to a gene. The CDR3 covers 14 residues. The germline gives CDR1 LGHNA, CDR2 YSLEER. CDR3 nucleotide sequence: TGCGCCAGCAGCCAAGAAGCGGGGCCCGGGGAGCTGTTTTTT. Translating gives CASSQEAGPGELFF.

Regarding this clonotype: A much larger clonotype is one base distant, so this may be a read error. The chain has TRBV29-1 and TRBJ2-1; D gene ambiguous. Germline V gene sequence: CDR1 SQVTM, CDR2 ANQGSEA. Trimming removed 8 bases at V and 5 bases at J, with 16 bases between. The CDR3 is 13 amino acids. The DNA for the CDR3 is TGCAGCCATACACCGGTCGGGCACAATGAGCAGTTCTTC. The encoded protein is CSHTPVGHNEQFF.

This clonotype was observed many times. V gene TRBV5-1 combines with J gene TRBJ1-4, with D unclear. The germline V and J ends were trimmed by 0 bases and 6 bases, with 12 bases remaining between them. The V gene's germline CDR1 is SGHRS and CDR2 YFSETQ. The CDR3 consists of 15 residues. CDR3 loop: CASSLGGPRDEKLFF. The CDR3, as DNA: TGCGCCAGCAGCTTGGGTGGCCCGCGGGATGAAAAACTGTTTTTT.

This clonotype appeared many times. The rearrangement joins TRBV24-1 to TRBJ2-1; possibly TRBD2 for D (6 bases). V lost 4 bases to trimming and J lost 6 bases, with 18 bases between them. The germline gives CDR1 KGHDR, CDR2 SFDVKD. The CDR3 spans 16 residues. CDR3 amino acids: CATSDYAGTSTNEQFF. Here the CDR3 DNA reads TGTGCCACCAGTGACTATGCCGGGACTTCGACCAATGAGCAGTTCTTC.

This clonotype was counted many times. The CDR3, as DNA: TGTGCCAGCAGAATCAGGGGAGAAGGTCCCGGGGGGCAGCCCCAGCATTTT. Translated: CASRIRGEGPGGQPQHF. The chain joins TRBV6-2 or TRBV6-3 to TRBJ1-5, with D possibly being TRBD1 (6 bases). The V end was cut by 6 bases, the J end by 7 bases, with 25 bases between. The CDR3 runs 17 residues. In germline, CDR1 is MNHEY, CDR2 SVGEGT.

Ten or more counts support this clonotype. This may be a read error, as it is one base from a much larger clone. J is TRBJ1-4 and V is TRBV29-1; 7 nucleotides line up with TRBD1. CDR3 size: 12 residues. Per the germline V gene, CDR1 is SQVTM and CDR2 is ANQGSEA. The CDR3 loop is CSGRDRNEKLVF. The DNA for the CDR3 is TGCAGCGGCCGGGACAGAAATGAAAAACTGGTTTTT.

This clonotype was detected many times. The chain carries TRBV12-3 or TRBV12-4 and TRBJ2-2; D call uncertain. The germline V and J ends were trimmed by 6 bases and 2 bases, with 10 bases remaining between them. The CDR3 is 14 amino acids. The CDR3 loop is CASRGQLNTGELFF. The CDR3, as DNA: TGTGCCAGCAGAGGGCAGTTAAACACCGGGGAGCTGTTTTTT.

Ten or more counts support this clonotype. One end of the junction is discordant with germline, which a read error may explain. The chain has TRBV6-1 and TRBJ2-2; D tentatively fits TRBD1 or TRBD2 (5 bases each). This CDR3 is built from 15 residues. Germline V gene data show CDR1 as MNHNS and CDR2 as SASEGT. The CDR3 DNA is TGTGCCAGCAGGGCCGGGACCTACAACACCAGGGAGCTGTTTTTT. Translation gives CASRAGTYNTRELFF.

A remark on this clonotype: The final CDR3 position lacks the conserved phenylalanine or tryptophan, pointing to a likely read error. The DNA is left out, because the CDR3 cannot be placed on it with certainty; the CDR3 is given as TCRdb lists it. The chain is built from TRBV6-5 and TRBJ2-1; the D call in the table, TRBD2, was not verified against the DNA. Germline CDR1 MNHEY, CDR2 SVGAGI. Termini included, the CDR3 measures 15 amino acids. This chain's CDR3 is CASSKGAGTYNEQLL.

Many counts were recorded for this clonotype. This chain uses TRBV27 with TRBJ1-1; TRBD1 agrees at 9 bases. CDR3 size: 11 residues. In germline, CDR1 is MNHEY, CDR2 SMNVEV (reference sequence). J was trimmed by 9 bases and V by 6 bases; bases with no gene match: 2. Written as DNA, the CDR3 is TGTGCCAGCAGGGGACAGGGAAAAGCTTTCTTT. Translating gives CASRGQGKAFF.

V gene TRBV12-3 or TRBV12-4 combines with J gene TRBJ2-3, with D possibly matching TRBD2 (6 bases). Trimming stripped 5 bases from V and 5 bases from J, with 14 bases between. CDR3 size: 14 residues. The CDR3 loop is CASSLYGSEDTQYF. In DNA form, the CDR3 reads TGTGCCAGCAGTCTTTACGGGAGTGAAGATACGCAGTATTTT.

This clonotype has ten or more counts. This chain joins TRBV5-4 and TRBJ2-1, with D perhaps TRBD2 (6 bases). Deletions cut 4 bases from V and 5 bases from J, with 19 bases between. CDR1 is SGHNT and CDR2 is YYREEE in the germline V gene (reference sequence). The CDR3 spans 16 residues. CDR3 in DNA: TGTGCCAGCAGCGCCCTCGTTGCGGGAAGTAACAATGAGCAGTTCTTC. Its protein is CASSALVAGSNNEQFF.

A note on this clonotype: This may be a read error: a much more frequent sequence differs by one nucleotide. The chain carries TRBV24-1 and TRBJ2-1; 9 bases fit TRBD2. Germline loops: CDR1 KGHDR, CDR2 SFDVKD. V lost 6 bases, J lost 13 bases, and 12 bases stayed unmatched. CDR3 size: 14 residues. Here the CDR3 reads CATSSSGNQETQFF. The CDR3 coding sequence is TGTGCCACCAGTTCTAGCGGGAACCAAGAGACCCAGTTCTTC.

This clonotype was seen repeatedly, ten times or more. The V call is TRBV7-6, the J call TRBJ1-6; TRBD1 matches at 9 bases. V was clipped by 0 bases and J by 15 bases; unmatched bases: 6. Germline values: CDR1 SGHVS, CDR2 FNYEAQ. The CDR3 spans 14 residues. CDR3 residues: CASSLAPTGGYLHF. Here the CDR3 DNA reads TGTGCCAGCAGCTTAGCTCCTACAGGGGGCTACCTCCACTTT.

To note about this clonotype: This sequence may be a read error, since a much larger clone differs from it by one base. The genes are TRBV4-2 and TRBJ2-5; D might be TRBD2 (5 bases). The germline V gene encodes CDR1 LGHNA and CDR2 YNFKEQ. The CDR3 is 15 residues long. The germline V and J ends were trimmed by 1 base and 1 base, with 10 bases remaining between them. The CDR3 nucleotides read TGTGCCAGCAGCCAAGCTGGGGAGCTCCAAGAGACCCAGTACTTC. Translated, it gives CASSQAGELQETQYF.

Many counts were recorded for this clonotype. The chain combines TRBV6-1 with TRBJ2-1, with 9 bases aligning to TRBD1. This CDR3 has 14 amino acids. CDR1 and CDR2 from the germline V gene are MNHNS and SASEGT. V lost 6 bases and J lost 8; bases outside the gene matches: 8. The CDR3 DNA reads as TGTGCCAGCAGACTACAGGGGGCTGGGGATGAGCAGTTCTTC. Amino acid sequence: CASRLQGAGDEQFF.

This clonotype has more than one count but fewer than ten. This may be a read error, as it is one base from a much larger clone. The rearrangement joins TRBV7-9 to TRBJ1-1, with D perhaps matching TRBD1 (6 bases). The CDR3 sequence is 12 residues long. Germline V gene lookup returns CDR1 SEHNR and CDR2 FQNEAQ (reference sequence). The CDR3 here is CAGSQTGAEAFF. DNA for the CDR3: TGTGCCGGCAGCCAGACAGGAGCGGAAGCTTTCTTT.

Of note for this clonotype: A clone one base away is much larger, so this may be a read error. The chain links TRBV19 to TRBJ1-1; no definite D call. This CDR3 spans 14 amino acids. The germline V gene has CDR1 LNHDA and CDR2 SQIVND (reference sequence). CDR3 nucleotide sequence: TGTGCCAGTAGTCTCGGATCGGTGAACACTGGAGCTTTCTTT. Its protein is CASSLGSVNTGAFF.

This clonotype came up many times. This chain uses TRBV5-4 with TRBJ2-1; D tentatively reads TRBD1 or TRBD2 (7 bases each). Germline V gives CDR1 SGHNT, CDR2 YYREEE (reference sequence). This CDR3 has 16 residues. The V gene lost 4 bases and the J gene lost 5 bases, with 19 bases spanning the gap. In nucleotides, the CDR3 is TGTGCCAGCAGCCGGGGAGGGGGCAACCTTCACAATGAGCAGTTCTTC. This codes for CASSRGGGNLHNEQFF.